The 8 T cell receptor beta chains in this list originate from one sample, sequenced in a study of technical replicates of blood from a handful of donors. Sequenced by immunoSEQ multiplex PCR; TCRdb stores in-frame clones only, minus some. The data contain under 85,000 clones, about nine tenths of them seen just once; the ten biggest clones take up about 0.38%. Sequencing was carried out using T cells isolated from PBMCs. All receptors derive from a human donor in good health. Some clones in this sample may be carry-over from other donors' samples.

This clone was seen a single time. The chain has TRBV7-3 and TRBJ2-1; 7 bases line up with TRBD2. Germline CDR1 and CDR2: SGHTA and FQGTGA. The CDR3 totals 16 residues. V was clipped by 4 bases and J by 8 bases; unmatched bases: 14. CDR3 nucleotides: TGTGCCAGCAGCTCAACCTCTAACGGGAGGAGGGATGAGCAGTTCTTC. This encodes CASSSTSNGRRDEQFF.

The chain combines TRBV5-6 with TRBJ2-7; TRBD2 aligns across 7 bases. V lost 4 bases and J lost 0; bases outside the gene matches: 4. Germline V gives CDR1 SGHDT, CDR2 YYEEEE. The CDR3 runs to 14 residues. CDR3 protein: CASSGSGYSYEQYF. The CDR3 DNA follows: TGTGCCAGCAGCGGTAGCGGGTACTCCTACGAGCAGTACTTC.

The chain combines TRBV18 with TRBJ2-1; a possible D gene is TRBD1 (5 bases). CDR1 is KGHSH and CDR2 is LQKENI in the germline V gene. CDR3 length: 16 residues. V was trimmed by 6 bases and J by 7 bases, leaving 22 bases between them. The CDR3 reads CASSPIQTGRLNEQFF. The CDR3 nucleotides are TGTGCCAGCTCGCCGATCCAAACAGGACGGCTGAATGAGCAGTTCTTC.

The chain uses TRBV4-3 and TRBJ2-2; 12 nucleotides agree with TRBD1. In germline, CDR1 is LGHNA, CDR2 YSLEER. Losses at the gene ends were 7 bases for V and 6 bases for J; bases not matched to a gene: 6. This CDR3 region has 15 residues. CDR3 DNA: TGCGCCAGCACTCCGGGACAGGGGGCGCCCGGGGAGCTGTTTTTT. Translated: CASTPGQGAPGELFF.

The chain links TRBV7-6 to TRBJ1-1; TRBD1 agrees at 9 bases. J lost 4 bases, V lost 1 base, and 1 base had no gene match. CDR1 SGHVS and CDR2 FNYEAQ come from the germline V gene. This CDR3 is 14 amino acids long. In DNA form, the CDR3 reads TGTGCCAGCAGCTTAGGACAGGGGGTCACTGAAGCTTTCTTT. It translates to CASSLGQGVTEAFF.

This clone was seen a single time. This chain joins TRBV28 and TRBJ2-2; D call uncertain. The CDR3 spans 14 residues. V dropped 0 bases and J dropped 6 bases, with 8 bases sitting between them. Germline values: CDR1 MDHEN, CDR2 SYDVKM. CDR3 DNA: TGTGCCAGCAGTTTATGGCCAGGCGCCGGGGAGCTGTTTTTT. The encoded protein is CASSLWPGAGELFF.

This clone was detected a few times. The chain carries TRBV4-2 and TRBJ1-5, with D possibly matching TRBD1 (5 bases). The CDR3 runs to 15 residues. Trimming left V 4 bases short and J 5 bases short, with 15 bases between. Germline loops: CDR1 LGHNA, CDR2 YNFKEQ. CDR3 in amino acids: CASSPNTGGHQPQHF. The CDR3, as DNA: TGTGCCAGCAGCCCCAACACGGGGGGACATCAGCCCCAGCATTTT.

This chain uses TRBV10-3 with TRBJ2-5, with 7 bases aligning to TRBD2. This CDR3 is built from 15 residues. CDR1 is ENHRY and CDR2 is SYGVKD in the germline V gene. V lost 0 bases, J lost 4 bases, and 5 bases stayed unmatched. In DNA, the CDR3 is TGTGCCATCAGTGAGTCTAAAGGGGAGGGAGAGACCCAGTACTTC. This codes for CAISESKGEGETQYF.